This entry lists 20 T cell receptor beta chains sequenced from one sample in a study of T cell changes during pregnancy in multiple sclerosis. Measured with immunoSEQ multiplex PCR; TCRdb has only the in-frame clones, and not every one. This sample carries about 45,000 clones, about 95% of them seen once, and the ten largest clones take about 1%. The starting material was peripheral blood, obtained in the second trimester of pregnancy. The receptors stem from a female donor with multiple sclerosis, enrolled in a pregnancy study.

This clone was seen just once. The chain couples TRBV7-2 to TRBJ2-3, with TRBD1 identical over 8 bases. Germline-derived CDR1 and CDR2 are SGHTA and FQGNSA. This CDR3 spans 15 amino acids. The V segment lost 4 bases and the J segment 4 bases; nucleotides outside the gene matches: 7. The CDR3 protein is CASSYRQGKADTQYF. CDR3 DNA: TGTGCCAGCAGCTATAGACAGGGGAAGGCAGATACGCAGTATTTT.

The genes are TRBV29-1 and TRBJ1-1, with D maybe TRBD1 (5 bases). Trimming took off 3 bases at V and 1 base at J, with 15 bases between the two ends. This CDR3 spans 15 amino acids. Germline V CDR1 and CDR2: SQVTM, ANQGSEA. The CDR3 DNA follows: TGCAGCGTTGATTTTGAGACAGCACCGAACACTGAAGCTTTCTTT. This encodes CSVDFETAPNTEAFF.

This clone appeared a single time. J is TRBJ1-2 and V is TRBV28; unclear D gene. CDR1 is MDHEN and CDR2 is SYDVKM in the germline V gene. The CDR3 consists of 14 residues. The CDR3: CAGFSARANYGYTF. The CDR3 region has the DNA TGTGCGGGTTTCTCTGCTCGGGCTAACTATGGCTACACCTTC.

This chain joins TRBV4-2 and TRBJ2-7; the match to TRBD1 covers 10 bases. Germline trimming cut 1 base from V and 4 bases from J; bases unmatched to any gene: 7. CDR3 size: 16 residues. CDR1 is LGHNA, CDR2 YNFKEQ, per germline. The CDR3 is CASSQAGQGGIYEQYF. Here the CDR3 DNA reads TGTGCCAGCAGCCAAGCCGGACAGGGGGGGATTTACGAGCAGTACTTC.

V usage is TRBV6-5 and J usage is TRBJ2-7; 8 nucleotides line up with TRBD2. CDR1 and CDR2 from the germline V gene are MNHEY and SVGAGI. This CDR3 comprises 14 residues. The trim removed 4 bases at V and 3 bases at J, leaving 5 bases unmatched. The chain's CDR3 is CASSFGTRGYEQYF. The CDR3 bases are TGTGCCAGCAGTTTTGGGACTAGGGGCTACGAGCAGTACTTC.

The chain uses TRBV6-1 and TRBJ1-2; D ambiguous. This CDR3 is 17 amino acids long. Germline V CDR1 and CDR2: MNHNS, SASEGT. V lost 3 bases to trimming and J lost 2 bases, with 19 bases between them. The CDR3 spells CASSDPRSPTYNYGYTF. The CDR3 nucleotides read TGTGCCAGCAGTGACCCGAGGTCCCCCACCTACAACTATGGCTACACCTTC.

The CDR3 here is CASSLGRGDTGELFF. Written as DNA, the CDR3 is TGTGCCAGCAGCTTAGGGCGGGGGGACACCGGGGAGCTGTTTTTT. The V call is TRBV7-7, the J call TRBJ2-2; 8 bases fit TRBD2. This CDR3 contains 15 residues. Germline CDR1 is SSHAT and CDR2 is FNYEAQ (reference sequence). The junction had 1 base not matched to a gene; V was cut back by 1 base and J by 3 bases.

This sequence joins TRBV6-5 and TRBJ1-2; TRBD1 agrees at 8 bases. This CDR3 has 13 residues. Germline loops: CDR1 MNHEY, CDR2 SVGAGI. The V and J ends lost 7 bases and 2 bases, in that order; junction bases with no gene match: 3. The CDR3 DNA follows: TGTGCCAGCACCAGGGGGCGGAACTATGGCTACACCTTC. Its protein product is CASTRGRNYGYTF.

This chain joins TRBV6-5 and TRBJ2-7; D unresolved. This CDR3 has 13 residues. With 4 bases removed from V and 4 bases from J, the gap between germline ends came to 11 bases. Looked up from germline, CDR1 is MNHEY and CDR2 is SVGAGI. In DNA, the CDR3 is TGTGCCAGCAGTTGGGCGTCAGAATACGAGCAGTACTTC. It codes for CASSWASEYEQYF.

This chain links TRBV29-1 with TRBJ2-3; D may be TRBD1 (7 bases). Trimming pared 3 bases from V and 6 bases from J, leaving 16 bases between. This CDR3 has 14 residues. Germline V CDR1 and CDR2: SQVTM, ANQGSEA. The CDR3 DNA sequence: TGCAGCGTTGACAGGGGGGCTGGGCATGATACGCAGTATTTT. Translated, it gives CSVDRGAGHDTQYF.

The chain links TRBV25-1 to TRBJ2-2, with D maybe TRBD2 (5 bases). The CDR3 has 15 amino acids. Trimming left V 8 bases short and J 5 bases short, with 18 bases between. Germline CDR1 MGHDK, CDR2 SYGVNS. CDR3 region: CASLAAGGWTGELFF. The CDR3 DNA is TGTGCCAGCCTGGCGGCGGGCGGTTGGACCGGGGAGCTGTTTTTT.

The chain couples TRBV7-8 to TRBJ2-7; a possible D gene is TRBD1 (5 bases). V was shortened by 6 bases and J by 0 bases, with 15 bases between the two germline ends. CDR3 size: 15 residues. Germline loops: CDR1 SGHVS, CDR2 FQNEAQ. CDR3: CASRGRGDNSYEQYF. The CDR3 DNA reads as TGTGCCAGCAGGGGTAGGGGCGACAACTCCTACGAGCAGTACTTC.

J is TRBJ2-1 and V is TRBV10-3; TRBD2 aligns across 11 bases. With V trimmed by 4 bases and J by 8 bases, 7 bases remained unmatched. Per germline, CDR1 ENHRY and CDR2 SYGVKD. This CDR3 has 15 residues. CDR3: CAISVSSGGLYEQFF. Written as DNA, the CDR3 is TGTGCCATCAGTGTGTCTAGCGGGGGGTTATATGAGCAGTTCTTC.

This clone has just a few counts. The rearrangement joins TRBV5-5 to TRBJ1-1; D call uncertain. Trimming took 3 bases from V and 0 from J, leaving 18 bases between them. The CDR3 consists of 17 residues. The germline CDR1 and CDR2 sequences are SGHKS and YYEKEE (reference sequence). The CDR3 DNA follows: TGTGCCAGCAGCTCCGACCGAGGTGAACCTATGAACACTGAAGCTTTCTTT. Translated, it gives CASSSDRGEPMNTEAFF.

This chain joins TRBV7-9 and TRBJ2-1; 9 positions match TRBD2. The CDR3 covers 15 residues. Unmatched junction bases numbered 11, after V lost 5 bases and J lost 9 bases. Germline-derived CDR1 and CDR2 are SEHNR and FQNEAQ (reference sequence). CDR3 residues: CASSLSGGGAGEQFF. DNA for the CDR3: TGTGCCAGCAGCCTCTCGGGCGGGGGGGCCGGTGAGCAGTTCTTC.

V usage is TRBV21-1 and J usage is TRBJ2-2; the D call TRBD1 from the table was never checked on the DNA. TRBV21-1 is noted as a pseudogene. The length of the CDR3 is 20 residues. In nucleotides, the CDR3 is TGTGCCAGCAGCAAAGGATTAGCGGGACAGGGGGCACCCTCCACCGGGGAGCTGTTTTTT. Translated, it gives CASSKGLAGQGAPSTGELFF.

V is TRBV5-1 and J is TRBJ2-5; TRBD2 might be the D (6 bases). The CDR3 has 16 residues. CDR1 and CDR2 from the germline V gene are SGHRS and YFSETQ. Trimming removed 0 bases at V and 2 bases at J, with 14 bases between. CDR3: CASSLEWGSGQETQYF. In DNA form, the CDR3 reads TGCGCCAGCAGCTTGGAGTGGGGGAGCGGGCAAGAGACCCAGTACTTC.

The chain combines TRBV19 with TRBJ1-2; 7 bases map to TRBD1. Germline loops: CDR1 LNHDA, CDR2 SQIVND (reference sequence). With 3 bases clipped from V and 1 base from J, the junction kept 14 bases outside the gene matches. The length of the CDR3 is 18 residues. The CDR3 loop is CASSMVEGQTAFNYGYTF. The CDR3 nucleotides read TGTGCCAGTAGTATGGTCGAGGGACAGACTGCCTTTAACTATGGCTACACCTTC. Complete variable domain (other parts from reference TRBV19 and TRBJ1-2): DGGITQSPKYLFRKEGQNVTLSCEQNLNHDAMYWYRQDPGQGLRLIYYSQIVNDFQKGDIAEGYSVSREKKESFPLTVTSAQKNPTAFYLCASSMVEGQTAFNYGYTFGSGTRLTVV.

This chain uses TRBV2 with TRBJ2-1; 8 bases map to TRBD2. Trimming took 6 bases from V and 5 from J; bases not matched to a gene: 15. The germline V gene encodes CDR1 SNHLY and CDR2 FYNNEI. The CDR3 length is 17 residues. The CDR3 loop reads CASSGPRGSGVDNEQFF. The DNA for the CDR3 is TGTGCCAGCAGCGGACCCCGGGGTAGCGGGGTAGACAATGAGCAGTTCTTC.

The J gene is TRBJ2-3, the V gene TRBV29-1; 12 nucleotides agree with TRBD2. Germline lookup yields CDR1 SQVTM and CDR2 ANQGSEA. CDR3 length: 15 amino acids. Unmatched junction bases numbered 14, after V lost 7 bases and J lost 9 bases. In nucleotides, the CDR3 is TGCAGCGCTTTAGACCGGGCTAGCGGGGGGGCAACGCAGTATTTT. This translates into CSALDRASGGATQYF.